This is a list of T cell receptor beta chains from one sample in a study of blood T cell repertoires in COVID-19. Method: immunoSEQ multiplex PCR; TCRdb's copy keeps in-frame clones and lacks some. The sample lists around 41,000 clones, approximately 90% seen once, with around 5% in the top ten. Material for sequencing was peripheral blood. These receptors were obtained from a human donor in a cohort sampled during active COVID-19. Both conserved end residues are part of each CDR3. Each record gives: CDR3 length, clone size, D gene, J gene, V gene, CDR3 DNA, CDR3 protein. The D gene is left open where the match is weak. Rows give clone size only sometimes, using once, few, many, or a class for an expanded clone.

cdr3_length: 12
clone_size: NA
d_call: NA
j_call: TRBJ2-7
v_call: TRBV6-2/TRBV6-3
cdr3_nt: TGTGCCAGCAGTTACTCTATCTACGAGCAGTACTTC
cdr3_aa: CASSYSIYEQYF

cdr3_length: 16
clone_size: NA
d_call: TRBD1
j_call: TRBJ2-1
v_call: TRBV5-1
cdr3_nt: TGCGCCAGCAGCTCGCTACAGGGGGCGCGGAACAATGAGCAGTTCTTC
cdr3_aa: CASSSLQGARNNEQFF

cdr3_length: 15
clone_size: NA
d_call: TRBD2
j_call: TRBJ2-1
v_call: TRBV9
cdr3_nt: TGTGCCAGCAGCGTAGCGGGGGGTTCCTACAATGAGCAGTTCTTC
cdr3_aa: CASSVAGGSYNEQFF

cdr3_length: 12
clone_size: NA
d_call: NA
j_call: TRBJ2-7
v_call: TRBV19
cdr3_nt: TGTGCCAGTAGCGGGGGTCCCTACGAGCAGTACTTC
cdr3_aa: CASSGGPYEQYF

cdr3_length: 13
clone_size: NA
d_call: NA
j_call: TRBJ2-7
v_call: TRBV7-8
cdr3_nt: TGTGCCAGCAGCCCGGACAGAACCTACGAGCAGTACTTC
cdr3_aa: CASSPDRTYEQYF

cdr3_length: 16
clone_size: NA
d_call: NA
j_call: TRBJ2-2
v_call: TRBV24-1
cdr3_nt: TGTGCCACCAGTGATCCGCCAGGGGCGTCGACCGGGGAGCTGTTTTTT
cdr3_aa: CATSDPPGASTGELFF

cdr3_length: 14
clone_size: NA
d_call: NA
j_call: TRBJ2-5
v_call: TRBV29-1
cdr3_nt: TGCAGCGTCCACCCCGATGGACAGCAAGAGACCCAGTACTTC
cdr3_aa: CSVHPDGQQETQYF

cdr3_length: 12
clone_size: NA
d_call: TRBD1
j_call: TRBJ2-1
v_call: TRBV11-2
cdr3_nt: TGTGCCAGCAGCCACAGGGGGAATGAGCAGTTCTTC
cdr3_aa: CASSHRGNEQFF

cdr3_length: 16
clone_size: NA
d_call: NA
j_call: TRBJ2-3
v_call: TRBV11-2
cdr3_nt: TGTGCCAGCAGCTCCTTCGTCGAGGGCCTCACAGATACGCAGTATTTT
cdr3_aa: CASSSFVEGLTDTQYF

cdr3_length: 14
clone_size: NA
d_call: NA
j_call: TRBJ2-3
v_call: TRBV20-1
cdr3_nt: TGCAGTGCCAGTTGGACGGGGAGCACAGATACGCAGTATTTT
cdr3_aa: CSASWTGSTDTQYF

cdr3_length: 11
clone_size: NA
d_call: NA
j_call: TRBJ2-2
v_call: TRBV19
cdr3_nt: TGTGCCACAATTAACACCGGGGAGCTGTTTTTT
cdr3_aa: CATINTGELFF

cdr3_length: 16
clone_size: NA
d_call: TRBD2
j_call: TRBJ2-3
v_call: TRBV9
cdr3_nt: TGTGCCAGCAGCGTTGGGACTAGCGGGGGCACAGATACGCAGTATTTT
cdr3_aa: CASSVGTSGGTDTQYF

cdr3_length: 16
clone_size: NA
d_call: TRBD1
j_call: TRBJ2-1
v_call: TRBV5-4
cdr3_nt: TGTGCCAGCAGCTCGAGTCGGGACAGGGGTTCTCGTGAGCAGTTCTTC
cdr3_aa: CASSSSRDRGSREQFF

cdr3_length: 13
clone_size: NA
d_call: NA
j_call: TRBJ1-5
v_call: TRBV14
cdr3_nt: TGTGCCAGCAGCCAAGGGCATGGTCAGCCCCAGCATTTT
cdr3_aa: CASSQGHGQPQHF

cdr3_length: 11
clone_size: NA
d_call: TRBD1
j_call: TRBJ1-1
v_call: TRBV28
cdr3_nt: TGTGCCACCACCCGGGACAGAAAAGCTTTCTTT
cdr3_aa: CATTRDRKAFF

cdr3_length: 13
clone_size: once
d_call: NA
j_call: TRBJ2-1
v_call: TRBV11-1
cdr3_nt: TGTGCCAGCAGCTTAGCAGGGGGTCAGGGGCAGTTCTTC
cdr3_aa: CASSLAGGQGQFF

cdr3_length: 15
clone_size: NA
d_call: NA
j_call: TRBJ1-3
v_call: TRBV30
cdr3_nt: TGTGCCTGGAGTTCTCGAGGGTCAGACCGAAACACCATATATTTT
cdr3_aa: CAWSSRGSDRNTIYF

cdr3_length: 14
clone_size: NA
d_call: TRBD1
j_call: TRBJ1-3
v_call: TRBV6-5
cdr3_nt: TGTGCCAGCAGTCAGACAGGGTTTGGCAACACCATATATTTT
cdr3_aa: CASSQTGFGNTIYF

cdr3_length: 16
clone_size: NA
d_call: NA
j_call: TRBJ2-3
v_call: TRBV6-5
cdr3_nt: TGTGCCAGCAGTTACGCCGCAGGGGCTAGCACAGATACGCAGTATTTT
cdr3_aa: CASSYAAGASTDTQYF

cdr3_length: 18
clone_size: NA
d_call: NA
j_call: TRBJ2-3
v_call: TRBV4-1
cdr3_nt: TGCGCCAGCAGCCAAGATTTCGGGGTAATAACTAGCACAGATACGCAGTATTTT
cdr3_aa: CASSQDFGVITSTDTQYF

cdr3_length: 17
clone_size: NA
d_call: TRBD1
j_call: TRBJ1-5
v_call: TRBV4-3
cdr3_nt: TGCGCCAGCAGCCAAGATCCCCAGGGGGGTAGCAATCAGCCCCAGCATTTT
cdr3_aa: CASSQDPQGGSNQPQHF

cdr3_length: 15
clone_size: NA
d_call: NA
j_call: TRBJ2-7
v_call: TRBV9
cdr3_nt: TGTGCCAGCAGCGTAGGACAGGTGAGCACCTACGAGCAGTACTTC
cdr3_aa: CASSVGQVSTYEQYF

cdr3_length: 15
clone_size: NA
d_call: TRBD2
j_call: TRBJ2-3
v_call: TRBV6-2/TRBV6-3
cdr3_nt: TGTGCCAGCAGTTATAGGCTAGCGGAAACAGATACGCAGTATTTT
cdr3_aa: CASSYRLAETDTQYF

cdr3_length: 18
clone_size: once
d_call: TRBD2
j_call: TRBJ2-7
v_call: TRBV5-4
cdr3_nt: TGTGCCAGCAGCAGAGAATCAAGGGTATCTAGCGGGAGTTACGAGCAGTACTTC
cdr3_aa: CASSRESRVSSGSYEQYF

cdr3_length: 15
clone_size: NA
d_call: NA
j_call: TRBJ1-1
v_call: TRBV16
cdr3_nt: TGTGCCAGCAGCCCGTTACAGGGCTCTAATTCTGGGGCTTTCTTT
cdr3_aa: CASSPLQGSNSGAFF

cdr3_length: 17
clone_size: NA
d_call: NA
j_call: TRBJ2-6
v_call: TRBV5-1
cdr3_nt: TGCGCCAGCAGTAGGGAGCCTACCACAGCTGGGGCCAACGTCCTGACTTTC
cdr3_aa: CASSREPTTAGANVLTF

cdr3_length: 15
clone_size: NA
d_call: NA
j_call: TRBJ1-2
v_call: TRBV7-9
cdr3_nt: TGTGCCAGCAGCTTAAGTGGTACAGGGACCTATGGCTACACCTTC
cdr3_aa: CASSLSGTGTYGYTF

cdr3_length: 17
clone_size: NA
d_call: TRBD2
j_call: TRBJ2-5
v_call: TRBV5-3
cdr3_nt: TGTGCCAGCATCGGGACTAGCGGGAGACGCCACCAAGAGACCCAGTACTTC
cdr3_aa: CASIGTSGRRHQETQYF

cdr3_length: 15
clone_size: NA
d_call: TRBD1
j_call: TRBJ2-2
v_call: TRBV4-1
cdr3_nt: TGCGCCAGCAGCCAGGAGACAGGGGCCCCCGGGGAGCTGTTTTTT
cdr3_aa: CASSQETGAPGELFF

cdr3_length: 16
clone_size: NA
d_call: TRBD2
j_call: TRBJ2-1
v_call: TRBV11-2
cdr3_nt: TGTGCCAGCAGCTCCCAACTAGCGGGGGGGCCTTACGAGCAGTTCTTC
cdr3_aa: CASSSQLAGGPYEQFF

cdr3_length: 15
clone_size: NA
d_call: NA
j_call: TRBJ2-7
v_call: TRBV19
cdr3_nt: TGTGCCAGTAGTAACAACCGGGGCAGGGGATACGAGCAGTACTTC
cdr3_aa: CASSNNRGRGYEQYF

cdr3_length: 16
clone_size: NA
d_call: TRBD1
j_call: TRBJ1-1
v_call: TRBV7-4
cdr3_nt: TGTGCCAGCAGCGAGTGGACAGGGCAGCTGGACACTGAAGCTTTCTTT
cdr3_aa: CASSEWTGQLDTEAFF

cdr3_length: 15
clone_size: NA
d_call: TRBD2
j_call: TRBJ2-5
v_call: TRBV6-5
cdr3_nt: TGTGCCAGCAGAGCTAGCGGGGGGCCCCAAGAGACCCAGTACTTC
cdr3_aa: CASRASGGPQETQYF

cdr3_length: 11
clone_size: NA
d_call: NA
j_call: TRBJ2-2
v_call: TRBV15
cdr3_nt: TGTGCCACCACTAGCACCGGGGAGCTGTTTTTT
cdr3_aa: CATTSTGELFF

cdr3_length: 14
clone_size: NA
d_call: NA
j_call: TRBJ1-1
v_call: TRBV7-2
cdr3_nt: TGTGCCAGCAGCTTAAGGGGACAGAACACTGAAGCTTTCTTT
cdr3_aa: CASSLRGQNTEAFF

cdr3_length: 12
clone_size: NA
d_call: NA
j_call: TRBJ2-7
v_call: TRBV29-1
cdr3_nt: TGCAGCGCGCATCGTGGTACTGAAGAGCAGTACTTC
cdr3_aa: CSAHRGTEEQYF

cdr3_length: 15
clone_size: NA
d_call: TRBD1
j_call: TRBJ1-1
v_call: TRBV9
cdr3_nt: TGTGCCAGCAGCTTAACAGGGGAGTGGGGCACTGAAGCTTTCTTT
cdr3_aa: CASSLTGEWGTEAFF

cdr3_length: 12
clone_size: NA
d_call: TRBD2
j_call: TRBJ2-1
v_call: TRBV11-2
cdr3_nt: TGTGCCAGCAGCCGGACTAGCGGTGAGCAGTTCTTC
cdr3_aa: CASSRTSGEQFF

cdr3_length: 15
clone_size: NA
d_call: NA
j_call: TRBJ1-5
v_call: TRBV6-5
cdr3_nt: TGTGCCAGCAGGTCCCGCGGGGCGTACAATCAGCCCCAGCATTTT
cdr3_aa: CASRSRGAYNQPQHF

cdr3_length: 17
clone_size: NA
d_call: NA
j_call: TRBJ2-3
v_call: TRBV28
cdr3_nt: TGTGCCAGCAGCCGGGGAGTAAACCGGGACTTCACAGATACGCAGTATTTT
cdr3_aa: CASSRGVNRDFTDTQYF

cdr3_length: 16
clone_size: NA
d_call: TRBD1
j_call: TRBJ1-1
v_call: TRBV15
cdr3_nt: TGTGCCACCAGCGGTGGGACAGGGGATCGTTCCACTGAAGCTTTCTTT
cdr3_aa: CATSGGTGDRSTEAFF

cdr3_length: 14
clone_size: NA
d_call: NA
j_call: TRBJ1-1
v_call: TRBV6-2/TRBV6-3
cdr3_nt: TGTGCCAGCAGTTCCAGGGGAATAAACACTGAAGCTTTCTTT
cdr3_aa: CASSSRGINTEAFF

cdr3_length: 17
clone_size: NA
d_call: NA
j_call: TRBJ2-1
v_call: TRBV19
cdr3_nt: TGTGCCAGTAGTACTCGTGGTGTAACAAGAAGCTACAATGAGCAGTTCTTC
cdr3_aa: CASSTRGVTRSYNEQFF

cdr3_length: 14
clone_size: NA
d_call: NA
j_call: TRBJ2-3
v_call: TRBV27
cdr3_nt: TGTGCCAGCAGTCCAAAACGGTTCACAGATACGCAGTATTTT
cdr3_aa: CASSPKRFTDTQYF

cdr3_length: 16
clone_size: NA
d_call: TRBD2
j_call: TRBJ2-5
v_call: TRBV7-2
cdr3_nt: TGTGCCAGCAGCTACGGGACTAGCGGGGGGGTAGAGACCCAGTACTTC
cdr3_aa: CASSYGTSGGVETQYF

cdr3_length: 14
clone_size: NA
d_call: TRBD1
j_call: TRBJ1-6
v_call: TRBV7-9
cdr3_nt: TGTGCCAGCGCCGGACAGGGACGTAATTCACCCCTCCACTTT
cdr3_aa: CASAGQGRNSPLHF

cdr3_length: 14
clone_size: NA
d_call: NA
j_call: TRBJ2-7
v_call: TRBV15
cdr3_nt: TGTGCCACCAGCAGAGGTGAGGCTAGCGACGAGCAGTACTTC
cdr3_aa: CATSRGEASDEQYF

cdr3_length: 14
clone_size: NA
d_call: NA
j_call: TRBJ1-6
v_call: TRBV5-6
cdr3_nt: TGTGCCAGCAGCTTGGCCCACAGGTATTCACCCCTCCACTTT
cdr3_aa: CASSLAHRYSPLHF

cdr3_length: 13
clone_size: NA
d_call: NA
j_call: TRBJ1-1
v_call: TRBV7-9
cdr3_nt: TGTGCCAGCAGCCAATACACAGACACTGAAGCTTTCTTT
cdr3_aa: CASSQYTDTEAFF

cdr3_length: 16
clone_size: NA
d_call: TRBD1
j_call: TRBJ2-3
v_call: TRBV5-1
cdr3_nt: TGCGCCAGCAGCTTCACCAAAGGACAGGTAACAGATACGCAGTATTTT
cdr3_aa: CASSFTKGQVTDTQYF

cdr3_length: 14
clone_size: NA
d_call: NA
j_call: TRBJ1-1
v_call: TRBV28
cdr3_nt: TGTGCCAGCCAGACAGGATACATGAACACTGAAGCTTTCTTT
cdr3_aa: CASQTGYMNTEAFF

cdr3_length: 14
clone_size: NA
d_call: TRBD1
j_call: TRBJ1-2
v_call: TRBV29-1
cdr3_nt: TGCAGCGTTGAAGCCGAGGACAGGGGGTTTGGCTACACCTTC
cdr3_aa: CSVEAEDRGFGYTF

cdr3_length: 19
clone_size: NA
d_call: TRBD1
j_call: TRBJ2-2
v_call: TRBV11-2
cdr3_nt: TGTGCCAGCAGCCCCCGCCCCCCTACTCGGGACAGGGGGACCGGGGAGCTGTTTTTT
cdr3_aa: CASSPRPPTRDRGTGELFF

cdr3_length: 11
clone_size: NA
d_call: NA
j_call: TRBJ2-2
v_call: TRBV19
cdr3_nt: TGTGCGGGGGGGCGGACCGGGGAGCTGTTTTTT
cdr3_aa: CAGGRTGELFF

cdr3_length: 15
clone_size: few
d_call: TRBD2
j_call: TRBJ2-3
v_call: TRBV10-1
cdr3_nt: TGCGCCAGCATATTCACTAGCGGGAGTCGAGATACGCAGTATTTT
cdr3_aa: CASIFTSGSRDTQYF

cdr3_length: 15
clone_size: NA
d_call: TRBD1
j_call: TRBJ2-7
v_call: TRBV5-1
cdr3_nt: TGCGCCAGCAACCGAAGGACAGGTTCATCCTACGAGCAGTACTTC
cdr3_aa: CASNRRTGSSYEQYF

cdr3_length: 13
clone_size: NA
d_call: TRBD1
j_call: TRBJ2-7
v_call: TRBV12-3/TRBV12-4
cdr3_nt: TGTGCCAGCAGTCCCGGGACAGGGGACGAGCAGTACTTC
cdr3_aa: CASSPGTGDEQYF

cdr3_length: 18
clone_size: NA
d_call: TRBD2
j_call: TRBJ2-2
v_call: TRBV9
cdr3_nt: TGTGCCAGCAGCGTTAGGACTAGCGGGAGGGCCATCGCCGGGGAGCTGTTTTTT
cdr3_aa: CASSVRTSGRAIAGELFF

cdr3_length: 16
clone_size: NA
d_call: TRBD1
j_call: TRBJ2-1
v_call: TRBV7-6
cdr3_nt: TGTGCCAGCAGCCCCCAACCGGGACAGGGATACAATGAGCAGTTCTTC
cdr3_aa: CASSPQPGQGYNEQFF

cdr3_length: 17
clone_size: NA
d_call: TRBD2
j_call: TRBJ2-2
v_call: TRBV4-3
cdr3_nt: TGCGCCAGCAGACCAGCGAAGCGGGGGGGCTGGGTCGGGGAGCTGTTTTTT
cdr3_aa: CASRPAKRGGWVGELFF